Below, 23 T cell receptor beta chains from the same sample are listed, as sequenced in a study of Ad26.COV2.S vaccination and SARS-CoV-2 variants. Clones were read by immunoSEQ multiplex PCR, and TCRdb kept only the in-frame ones, dropping some. The profile shows some 300,000 clones, 70% to 90% of them singletons. Treatment reported: roughly 18 received Ad26.COV2.S at low or high dose, single or two shots; roughly 5 received placebo; per-sample allocation not given. Day 63 following the first vaccine or placebo injection was when the samples were taken. The source was peripheral blood, collected in a trial of Ad26.COV2.S vaccine versus placebo. All receptors come from a person aged 18-65 years who received the Ad26.COV2.S COVID-19 vaccine or a placebo.

This chain uses TRBV13 with TRBJ1-2; 10 bases align to TRBD1. Germline V lookup: CDR1 PRHDT, CDR2 FYEKMQ (reference sequence). The CDR3 loop spans 15 amino acids. V shed 0 bases and J 7 bases; nucleotides not matched to a gene: 5. The DNA for the CDR3 is TGTGCCAGCAGCTTAGGGGGACAGGGGAGAGGTGGCTACACCTTC. Translation gives CASSLGGQGRGGYTF.

The J gene is TRBJ1-4, the V gene TRBV4-1; D unclear. This CDR3 has 15 residues. Germline loops: CDR1 MGHRA, CDR2 YSYEKL. With 0 bases removed from V and 0 bases from J, the gap between germline ends came to 5 bases. CDR3 coding DNA: TGCGCCAGCAGCCAAGACCGGCCAACTAATGAAAAACTGTTTTTT. This translates into CASSQDRPTNEKLFF.

CDR3 in amino acids: CASTGTGPSSYNSPLHF. The DNA for the CDR3 is TGTGCCAGCACAGGGACAGGGCCGAGCTCCTATAATTCACCCCTCCACTTT. V and J are TRBV25-1 and TRBJ1-6; 9 positions agree with TRBD1. J lost 0 bases, V lost 7 bases, and 7 bases had no gene match. Germline CDR1 MGHDK, CDR2 SYGVNS. The CDR3 spans 17 residues.

The chain joins TRBV6-5 to TRBJ1-2; weak D call: TRBD1 (6 bases). The germline CDR1 and CDR2 sequences are MNHEY and SVGAGI. The CDR3 runs to 13 residues. The ends were cut back, 4 bases at V and 7 bases at J, with 13 bases in the middle. The CDR3 reads CASSSQGWGGYTF. In nucleotides, the CDR3 is TGTGCCAGCAGTTCACAGGGTTGGGGTGGCTACACCTTC.

The V and J genes are TRBV27 and TRBJ2-1, with D tentatively TRBD2 (6 bases). This CDR3 has 16 residues. V lost 2 bases, J lost 0 bases, and 11 bases lay in between. Germline V CDR1 and CDR2: MNHEY, SMNVEV (reference sequence). The CDR3 sequence: CASSLKAGSSYNEQFF. The CDR3 DNA reads TGTGCCAGCAGTTTAAAAGCGGGCAGCTCCTACAATGAGCAGTTCTTC.

J is TRBJ2-1 and V is TRBV5-8; D may be TRBD1 or TRBD2 (5 bases each). Germline CDR1 is SGHTS and CDR2 is YDEGEE. Trimming removed 4 bases at V and 10 bases at J, with 12 bases between. The CDR3 length is 12 residues. Here the CDR3 DNA reads TGTGCCAGCAGCACGACCGGGACGGAGCAGTTCTTC. Protein sequence: CASSTTGTEQFF.

CDR3 DNA: TGCGCCAGCAGCCTGGGATCAGGGGGAAGCTACGAGCAGTACTTC. This encodes CASSLGSGGSYEQYF. The J gene is TRBJ2-7, the V gene TRBV5-1; TRBD1 matches 7 bases. CDR3 size: 15 residues. Per the germline V gene, CDR1 is SGHRS and CDR2 is YFSETQ. Trimming took 4 bases from V and 3 from J; bases not matched to a gene: 10.

The CDR3 DNA follows: TGTGCCATCAGTGCTCAAAATAGCAATCAGCCCCAGCATTTT. It translates to CAISAQNSNQPQHF. This chain uses TRBV10-3 with TRBJ1-5; D gene unclear. CDR1 is ENHRY, CDR2 SYGVKD, per germline. The CDR3 is 14 residues long. V dropped 4 bases and J dropped 0 bases, with 7 bases sitting between them.

The rearrangement links TRBV12-3 or TRBV12-4 to TRBJ2-7; no clear D gene. CDR3 length equals 11 residues. The V end lost 6 bases, the J end lost 5 bases, and 8 bases lay between the germline ends. For the CDR3, the DNA is TGTGCCAGCAGGGGTTTCGACGAGCAGTACTTC. Amino acids: CASRGFDEQYF.

V gene TRBV4-3 combines with J gene TRBJ2-1; D is unclear. V was pared by 0 bases and J by 0 bases, with 12 bases between. Germline V gene lookup returns CDR1 LGHNA and CDR2 YSLEER. This CDR3 has 17 residues. In DNA, the CDR3 is TGCGCCAGCAGCCAAGATCGAACCTTTACCTCCTACAATGAGCAGTTCTTC. Translating gives CASSQDRTFTSYNEQFF.

The count of this clone is one. This chain connects TRBV7-2 to TRBJ2-3; D gene unclear. The V gene lost 1 base and the J gene lost 0 bases, with 5 bases spanning the gap. Germline V gives CDR1 SGHTA, CDR2 FQGNSA. CDR3 size: 14 residues. Here the CDR3 reads CASSLEPSTDTQYF. Written as DNA, the CDR3 is TGTGCCAGCAGCTTAGAGCCTAGCACAGATACGCAGTATTTT.

The rearrangement links TRBV23-1 to TRBJ1-6; possible D gene TRBD1, 6 bases. TRBV23-1 is an ORF; its function is uncertain. The V end lost 0 bases, the J end lost 0 bases, and 12 bases lay between the germline ends. The CDR3 runs to 18 residues. The CDR3 loop is CASSQSPRGSSYNSPLHF. CDR3 DNA: TGCGCCAGCAGTCAATCGCCCAGGGGAAGCTCCTATAATTCACCCCTCCACTTT.

The rearrangement links TRBV23-1 to TRBJ2-7; either TRBD1 or TRBD2 may fit D (5 bases each). Being an ORF, TRBV23-1 has a function that is uncertain. Trimming left V 4 bases short and J 1 base short, with 20 bases between. CDR3 size: 17 residues. DNA for the CDR3: TGCGCCAGCAGTCCGAATAACGGGACGCAAGTATCCTACGAGCAGTACTTC. This gives the protein CASSPNNGTQVSYEQYF.

This clone was detected only once. This chain uses TRBV5-1 with TRBJ1-4; D not resolved. This CDR3 has 14 amino acids. Trimming took off 2 bases at V and 3 bases at J, with 8 bases between the two ends. CDR1 and CDR2 from the germline V gene are SGHRS and YFSETQ. The CDR3 DNA follows: TGCGCCAGCAGCTTCAGGACCTCTAATGAAAAACTGTTTTTT. Its translation: CASSFRTSNEKLFF. The full variable domain, in which reference TRBV5-1 and TRBJ1-4 provide the parts outside the CDR3, is KAGVTQTPRYLIKTRGQQVTLSCSPISGHRSVSWYQQTPGQGLQFLFEYFSETQRNKGNFPGRFSGRQFSNSRSEMNVSTLELGDSALYLCASSFRTSNEKLFFGSGTQLSVL.

The V and J genes are TRBV6-4 and TRBJ2-2, with a possible D match to TRBD1 (6 bases). The CDR3 covers 16 residues. Trimming took 2 bases from V and 0 from J, leaving 10 bases between them. Germline V gene sequence: CDR1 MRHNA, CDR2 SNTAGT. The CDR3 DNA sequence: TGTGCCAGCAGTGACACAGGACAGACGAACACCGGGGAGCTGTTTTTT. It yields the protein CASSDTGQTNTGELFF.

The chain is built from TRBV6-2 or TRBV6-3 and TRBJ1-1, with 9 bases that match TRBD1. The CDR3 runs 17 residues. The germline V gene has CDR1 MNHEY and CDR2 SVGEGT. With 4 bases clipped from V and 1 base from J, the junction kept 10 bases outside the gene matches. CDR3 DNA sequence: TGTGCCAGCAGTTGGGACAGGGACGTTTCTTGGAACACTGAAGCTTTCTTT. This codes for CASSWDRDVSWNTEAFF.

V gene TRBV28 combines with J gene TRBJ1-2; 7 nucleotides line up with TRBD1. V lost 3 bases to trimming and J lost 4 bases; unmatched junction nucleotides: 5. Germline-derived CDR1 and CDR2 are MDHEN and SYDVKM. The CDR3 has 14 residues. The CDR3 nucleotides are TGTGCCAGCAGTTTTTGGACAGGCCCCTATGGCTACACCTTC. Its protein product is CASSFWTGPYGYTF.

The chain employs TRBV7-9 and TRBJ1-2; weak D call: TRBD1 (6 bases). Germline CDR1 is SEHNR and CDR2 is FQNEAQ (reference sequence). The CDR3 contains 13 residues. Trimming took 5 bases from V and 8 from J, leaving 15 bases between them. The CDR3 spells CASSPYRVGGYTF. The CDR3 DNA reads TGTGCCAGCAGCCCCTACAGGGTAGGGGGCTACACCTTC.

Worth noting for this clone: This CDR3 is missing its conserved last phenylalanine or tryptophan, likely due to a read error. The DNA is omitted, as the CDR3 cannot be located on it reliably, and the CDR3 follows TCRdb's listing. The rearrangement joins TRBV12-3 or TRBV12-4 to TRBJ2-3; the D call TRBD2 from the table was never checked on the DNA. The CDR3 is made up of 12 amino acids, end residues included. CDR3 sequence reads: CASSIRLAGGPP.

This rearrangement joins TRBV12-3 or TRBV12-4 to TRBJ1-2; D not resolved. Trimming left V 3 bases short and J 6 bases short, with 8 bases between. The CDR3 is 12 residues long. The CDR3 is CASSLGSNGYTF. The CDR3 nucleotides read TGTGCCAGCAGTTTGGGCAGTAATGGCTACACCTTC.

The chain links TRBV4-3 to TRBJ2-5; possibly TRBD2 for D (7 bases). Trimming pared 1 base from V and 2 bases from J, leaving 14 bases between. The CDR3 covers 16 residues. The V gene's germline CDR1 is LGHNA and CDR2 YSLEER. The CDR3 loop reads CASSQVPGGPQETQYF. The CDR3 coding sequence is TGCGCCAGCAGCCAAGTGCCCGGGGGGCCGCAAGAGACCCAGTACTTC.

CDR3 sequence: CASSDGLRGGNEKLFF. CDR3 sequence (DNA): TGTGCCAGCAGTGACGGCCTCAGGGGAGGGAATGAAAAACTGTTTTTT. This chain connects TRBV25-1 to TRBJ1-4, with D possibly TRBD1 on 6 matching bases. V lost 3 bases to trimming and J lost 5 bases, with 16 bases between them. CDR1 MGHDK and CDR2 SYGVNS come from the germline V gene. CDR3 length: 16 residues.

This clone was counted only a few times. This chain uses TRBV2 with TRBJ1-5; 7 nucleotides line up with TRBD1. Germline lookup yields CDR1 SNHLY and CDR2 FYNNEI. With 5 bases clipped from V and 2 bases from J, the junction kept 0 bases outside the gene matches. The CDR3 has 13 amino acids. The CDR3 DNA reads TGTGCCAGCAGTACAGGGGGCAATCAGCCCCAGCATTTT. Translating gives CASSTGGNQPQHF.